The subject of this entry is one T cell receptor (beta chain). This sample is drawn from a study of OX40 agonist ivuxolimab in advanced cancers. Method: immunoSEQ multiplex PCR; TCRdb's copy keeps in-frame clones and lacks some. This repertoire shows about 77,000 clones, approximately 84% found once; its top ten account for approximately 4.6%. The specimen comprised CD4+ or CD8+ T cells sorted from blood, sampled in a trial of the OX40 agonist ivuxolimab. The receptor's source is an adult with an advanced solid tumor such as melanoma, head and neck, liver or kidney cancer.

The CDR3 here is CASSQGASWTQPQHF. The DNA of the CDR3 is TGTGCCAGCAGCCAAGGGGCCTCGTGGACTCAGCCCCAGCATTTT. The V gene is TRBV4-2, the J gene TRBJ1-5; D is undetermined. Germline loops: CDR1 LGHNA, CDR2 YNFKEQ. The CDR3 is 15 amino acids. The ends were cut back, 1 base at V and 6 bases at J, with 13 bases in the middle.